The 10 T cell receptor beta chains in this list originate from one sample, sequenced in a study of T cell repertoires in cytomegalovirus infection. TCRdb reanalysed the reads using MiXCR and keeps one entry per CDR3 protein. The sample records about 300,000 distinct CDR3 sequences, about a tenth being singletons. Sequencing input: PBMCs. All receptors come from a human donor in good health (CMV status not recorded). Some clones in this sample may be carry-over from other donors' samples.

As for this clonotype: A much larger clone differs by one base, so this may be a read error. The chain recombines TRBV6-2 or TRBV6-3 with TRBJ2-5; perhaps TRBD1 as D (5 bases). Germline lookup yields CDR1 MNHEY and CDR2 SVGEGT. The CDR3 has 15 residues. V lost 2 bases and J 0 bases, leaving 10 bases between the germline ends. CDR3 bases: TGTGCCAGCAGTTACCTATCGGACAACCAAGAGACCCAGTACTTC. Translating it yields CASSYLSDNQETQYF.

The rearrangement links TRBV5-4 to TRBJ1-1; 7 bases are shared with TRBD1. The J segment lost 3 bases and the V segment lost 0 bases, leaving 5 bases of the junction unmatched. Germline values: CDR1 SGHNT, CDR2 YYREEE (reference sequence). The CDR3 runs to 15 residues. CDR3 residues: CASSLGGQGDTEAFF. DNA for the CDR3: TGTGCCAGCAGCTTGGGTGGGCAGGGGGACACTGAAGCTTTCTTT. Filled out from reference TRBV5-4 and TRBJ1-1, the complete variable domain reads ETGVTQSPTHLIKTRGQQVTLRCSSQSGHNTVSWYQQALGQGPQFIFQYYREEENGRGNFPPRFSGLQFPNYSSELNVNALELDDSALYLCASSLGGQGDTEAFFGQGTRLTVV.

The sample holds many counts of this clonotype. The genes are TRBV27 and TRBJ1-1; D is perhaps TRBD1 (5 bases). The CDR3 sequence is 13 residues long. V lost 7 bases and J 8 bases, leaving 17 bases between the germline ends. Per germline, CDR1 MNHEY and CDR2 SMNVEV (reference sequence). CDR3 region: CASKPWGGNEAFF. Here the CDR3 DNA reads TGTGCCAGCAAACCCTGGGGGGGAAACGAAGCTTTCTTT.

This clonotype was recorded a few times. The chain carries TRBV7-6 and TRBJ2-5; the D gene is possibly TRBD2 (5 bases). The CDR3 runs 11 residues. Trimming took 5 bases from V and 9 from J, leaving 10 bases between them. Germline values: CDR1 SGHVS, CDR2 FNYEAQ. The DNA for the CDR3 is TGTGCCAGCAGCGGTGGGAGTTCCCAGTACTTC. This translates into CASSGGSSQYF.

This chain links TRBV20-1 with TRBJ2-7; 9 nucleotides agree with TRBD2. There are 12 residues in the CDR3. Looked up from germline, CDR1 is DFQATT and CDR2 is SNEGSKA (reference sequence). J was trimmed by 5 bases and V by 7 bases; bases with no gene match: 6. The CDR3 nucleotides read TGCAGTGTCCAGCGGGGGGTCGACGAGCAGTACTTC. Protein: CSVQRGVDEQYF.

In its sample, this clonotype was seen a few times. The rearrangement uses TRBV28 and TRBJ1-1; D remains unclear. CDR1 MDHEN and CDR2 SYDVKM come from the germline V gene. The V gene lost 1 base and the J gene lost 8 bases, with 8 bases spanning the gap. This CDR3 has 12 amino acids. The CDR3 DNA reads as TGTGCCAGCAGTTTATACCAGTTGGAAGCTTTCTTT. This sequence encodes CASSLYQLEAFF.

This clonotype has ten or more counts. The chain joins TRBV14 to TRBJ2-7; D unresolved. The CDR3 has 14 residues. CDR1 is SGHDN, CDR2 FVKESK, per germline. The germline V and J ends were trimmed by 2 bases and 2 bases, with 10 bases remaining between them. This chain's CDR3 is CASSQLEEPYEQYF. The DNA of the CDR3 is TGTGCCAGCAGCCAACTTGAGGAACCCTACGAGCAGTACTTC.

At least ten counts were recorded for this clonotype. CDR3 nucleotide sequence: TGTGCCAGTAGACACCCCGGGGGGGGAAACACTGAAGCTTTCTTT. It is translated as CASRHPGGGNTEAFF. This chain connects TRBV19 to TRBJ1-1; D might be TRBD1 (5 bases). This CDR3 is 15 amino acids long. CDR1 and CDR2 from the germline V gene are LNHDA and SQIVND (reference sequence). Trimming removed 6 bases at V and 2 bases at J, with 16 bases between.

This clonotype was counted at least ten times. CDR3 sequence (DNA): TGTGCCAGCAGCCTCGGGGTGGCGGGCCACAATGAGCAGTTCTTC. Protein: CASSLGVAGHNEQFF. The chain links TRBV14 to TRBJ2-1, with D possibly matching TRBD2 (5 bases). V was cut by 4 bases and J by 5 bases, with 15 bases left in between. CDR3 size: 15 residues. Germline values: CDR1 SGHDN, CDR2 FVKESK.

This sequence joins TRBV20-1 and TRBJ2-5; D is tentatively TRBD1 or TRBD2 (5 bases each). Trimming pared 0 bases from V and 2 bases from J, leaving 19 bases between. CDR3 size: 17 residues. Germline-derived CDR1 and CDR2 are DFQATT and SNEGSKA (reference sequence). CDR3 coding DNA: TGCAGTGCTAGAGACCCCCGGGGCCGGGCATTACAAGAGACCCAGTACTTC. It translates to CSARDPRGRALQETQYF.